The present entry profiles one TCR beta chain with its context. Produced via immunoSEQ multiplex PCR; TCRdb's table is partial and in-frame only. The table has about 67,000 clones, approximately 95% seen once. This specimen belongs to a study of preoperative IRX-2 immunotherapy in early breast cancer. Treatment of the sample: preoperative locoregional IRX-2 cytokine immunotherapy. Patients received preoperative, locoregional IRX-2 cytokine immunotherapy in a phase Ib study. The clonotype originates from a human donor with breast cancer. This sample was obtained from a patient treated with IRX-2 immunotherapy.

CDR3 amino acids: CASSPNPGGALSWDTQYF. The CDR3 DNA reads as TGTGCCAGCAGCCCAAACCCGGGAGGGGCTCTCTCTTGGGATACGCAGTATTTT. The chain combines TRBV7-6 with TRBJ2-3; TRBD2 matches 8 bases. CDR1 is SGHVS, CDR2 FNYEAQ, per germline. The CDR3 totals 18 residues. Trimming at V came to 5 bases and at J to 6 bases, leaving 19 bases not matched to a gene.